A selection of T cell receptor beta chains follows, all from one sample in a study of blood T cells in healthy people across ages. One entry per CDR3 protein, called by TCRdb with MiXCR from the 5' RACE reads. The sample consists of 790,000 or so distinct CDR3 sequences, around half of them appearing once. The sequencing input was blood. Source of these receptors: a man at least 80 years old in good health. CDR3s include the opening cysteine and the closing phenylalanine or tryptophan. The order of the fields is V gene, J gene, CDR3 length, CDR3 protein.

>TRBV12-3/TRBV12-4|TRBJ1-4|15
CASSPMDRTNEKLFF
>TRBV2|TRBJ1-6|13
CASSEETGSPLHF
>TRBV28|TRBJ1-1|13
CASARLLNTEAFF
>TRBV5-5|TRBJ1-5|13
CASSWGGNQPQHF
>TRBV3-1|.|15
CASSRREALLYEQYF
>TRBV5-1|TRBJ2-6|18
CASRTMGGAKSGANVLTF
>TRBV7-2|TRBJ2-1|15
CASSPSFRNQETQFF
>TRBV7-2|TRBJ2-7|13
CASSFSALDEQYF
>TRBV10-3|TRBJ2-1|15
CAIRVPGQGASEQFF
>TRBV7-9|TRBJ1-1|10
CAPDNTEAFF
>TRBV20-1|TRBJ2-1|14
CSIPPGQGFYEQFF
>TRBV5-1|TRBJ2-6|18
CASSFWDREPSGANVLTF
>TRBV7-9|TRBJ1-2|16
CASSSSRTLNGNGYTF
>TRBV7-2|TRBJ2-7|16
CASSLVRASGAYEQYF
>TRBV20-1|TRBJ2-1|14
CSAMSSGAYNEQFF
>TRBV14|TRBJ2-3|15
CASGQDLSRTDTQYF
>TRBV7-2|TRBJ1-2|15
CASSSRTGGIQGYTF
>TRBV7-9|TRBJ1-3|15
CASSWTGTSGNTIYF
>TRBV6-1|TRBJ2-1|18
CASRQDRGTSGTRNEQFF
>TRBV20-1|TRBJ2-1|13
CSAVSTGVNEQFF
>TRBV20-1|TRBJ2-1|14
CSAYSGRVDNEQFF
>TRBV20-1|TRBJ2-7|15
CSARDLAGGPYEQYF
>TRBV29-1|TRBJ2-3|12
CSVEAQGGTQYF
>TRBV10-3|TRBJ2-1|14
CAISEGVSRGEQFF
>TRBV10-3|TRBJ2-2|15
CAIRAGTVNTGELFF
>TRBV7-6|TRBJ2-1|17
CASSLGGSGGRKNEQFF
>TRBV4-3|TRBJ2-5|15
CASSQTGEGPREQYF
>TRBV12-3/TRBV12-4|TRBJ2-3|17
CASSYGRLAGGTDTQYF
>TRBV20-1|.|15
CSARGTSSAGYEQYF
>TRBV3-1|TRBJ1-1|14
CASSPRDSRTEAFF
>TRBV2|TRBJ1-1|15
CASRVDRGLLTEAFF
>TRBV3-1|.|19
CASSQDHRDRDIAKNEQYF
>TRBV10-3|TRBJ2-2|16
CAISTAGTSGTGELFF
>TRBV24-1|TRBJ2-1|14
CATSVGSSYNEQFF
>TRBV12-3/TRBV12-4|TRBJ1-2|18
CASSPGAGGARLYYGYTF
>TRBV13|TRBJ2-2|17
CASSSTASGSDTGELFF
>TRBV12-3/TRBV12-4|TRBJ1-1|13
CVSIFRANTEAFF
>TRBV7-2|TRBJ2-5|16
CASSLGPGGVKETQYF
>TRBV11-3|TRBJ2-5|15
CASSLEEGPLQTQYF
>TRBV2|TRBJ2-7|15
CASGTTSGPAYEQYF
>TRBV4-3|TRBJ2-5|16
CASSQYRDRGQETQYF
>TRBV5-1|TRBJ2-4|19
CASSLGRLSGSLTKNIQYF
>TRBV10-1|TRBJ2-2|18
CASSESVGQGNRTGELFF
>TRBV29-1|TRBJ2-7|13
CSVVRDGNYEQYF
>TRBV15|TRBJ2-7|16
CATSSTRQSRLDEQYF
>TRBV28|TRBJ2-5|15
CASRATSGREETQYF
>TRBV11-1|TRBJ2-1|14
CASTDGSSYNEQFF
>TRBV15|TRBJ2-1|19
CATSRDIGRAGNSYNEQFF
>TRBV20-1|TRBJ2-1|15
CSAIKREKLYNEQFF
>TRBV11-1|TRBJ2-5|16
CASSLAPRRGQETQYF
>TRBV5-1|TRBJ2-5|15
CASSGASGIQETQYF
>TRBV4-1|TRBJ2-3|15
CASRSRQFSTDTQYF
>TRBV12-3/TRBV12-4|TRBJ2-2|14
CASSSDRAVGELFF
>TRBV15|TRBJ2-5|17
CATRMETSGRTQETQYF
>TRBV28|TRBJ2-5|14
CASKPTRAVQTQYF
>TRBV20-1|TRBJ2-5|17
CSARDPKPRTSMETQYF
>TRBV6-2/TRBV6-3|TRBJ2-1|15
CASSSAPGNYNEQFF
>TRBV10-3|TRBJ2-3|14
CAISEGQHTDTQYF
>TRBV4-1|TRBJ2-3|13
CASSLLHGNTQYF
>TRBV20-1|TRBJ1-1|15
CSARDPGVGKTEAFF